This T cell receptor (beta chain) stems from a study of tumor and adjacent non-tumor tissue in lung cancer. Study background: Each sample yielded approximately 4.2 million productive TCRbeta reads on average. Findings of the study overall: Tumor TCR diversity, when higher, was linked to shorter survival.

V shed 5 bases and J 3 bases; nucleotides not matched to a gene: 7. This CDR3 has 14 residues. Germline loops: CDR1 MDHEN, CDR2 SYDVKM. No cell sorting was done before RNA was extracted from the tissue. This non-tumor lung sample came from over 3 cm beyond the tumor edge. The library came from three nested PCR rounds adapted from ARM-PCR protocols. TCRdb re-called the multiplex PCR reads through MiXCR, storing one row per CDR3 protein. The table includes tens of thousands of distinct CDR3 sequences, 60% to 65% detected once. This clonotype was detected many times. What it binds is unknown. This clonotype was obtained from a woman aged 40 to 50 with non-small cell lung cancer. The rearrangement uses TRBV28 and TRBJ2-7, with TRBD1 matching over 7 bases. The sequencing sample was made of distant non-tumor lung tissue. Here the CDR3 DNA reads TGTGCCAGCAGTCCCCCGGGACAGTACTACGAGCAGTACTTC. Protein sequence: CASSPPGQYYEQYF.